Following are 25 T cell receptor beta chains from one sample sequenced in a study of a mutant IDH1 vaccine in newly diagnosed glioma (dated by TCRdb to the early 2020s). The library came from the immunoSEQ multiplex PCR assay. As stored in TCRdb, this immuneACCESS dataset retains in-frame rearrangements with V and J assigned. A fraction of the clones does not appear; measured against another copy, unresolved V genes explain less than half of the discrepancy, and the remainder lacks a known reason. The sample table lists about 75,000 clones, 90% to 95% of them with a count of one. The top ten clonotypes cover 0.56% of the sample. The intended sense of this specimen's time point label: week 5, during vaccination. Each vaccine dose, consisting of 300 ug of a 20-mer mutant IDH1 peptide in Montanide, was administered subcutaneously with topical imiquimod. These receptors are not linked to any known antigen.

Specimen: PBMCs, collected from a glioma patient whose treatment included an IDH1 peptide vaccine. These receptors all come from a woman aged 50 to 60 with glioma.

The chain has TRBV29-1 and TRBJ2-3; tentative D call: TRBD2 (6 bases). The V end was cut by 4 bases, the J end by 1 base, with 18 bases between. Germline V lookup: CDR1 SQVTM, CDR2 ANQGSEA. The CDR3 runs 16 residues. CDR3 sequence: CSVALLWREGTDTQYF. CDR3 DNA sequence: TGCAGCGTTGCCCTTCTTTGGCGGGAAGGCACAGATACGCAGTATTTT.

This chain connects TRBV5-1 to TRBJ2-1; a possible D gene is TRBD1 (6 bases). Trimming removed 4 bases at V and 0 bases at J, with 11 bases between. CDR1 SGHRS and CDR2 YFSETQ come from the germline V gene. The CDR3 is 15 residues long. CDR3 residues: CASSPGQTSYNEQFF. The CDR3 coding sequence is TGCGCCAGCAGCCCCGGACAGACCTCCTACAATGAGCAGTTCTTC.

This clone has only one observation. The chain combines TRBV7-9 with TRBJ1-3, with D possibly being TRBD1 (5 bases). Trimming cost V 3 bases and J 3 bases, with 9 bases left between them. The CDR3 is 14 residues long. Per the germline V gene, CDR1 is SEHNR and CDR2 is FQNEAQ (reference sequence). CDR3 region: CASSFGHIGNTIYF. DNA for the CDR3: TGTGCCAGCAGCTTTGGACACATTGGAAACACCATATATTTT.

The rearrangement uses TRBV6-6 and TRBJ2-1, with D possibly being TRBD2 (5 bases). V lost 5 bases and J lost 10, with 12 bases in between. The CDR3 has 12 amino acids. Looked up from germline, CDR1 is MNHNY and CDR2 is SVGAGI (reference sequence). The CDR3 nucleotides read TGTGCCAGCAGTCCGGAAGGAGGCGAGCAGTTCTTC. Translating it yields CASSPEGGEQFF.

The V and J genes are TRBV30 and TRBJ1-6, with TRBD1 matching over 10 bases. With 0 bases clipped from V and 8 bases from J, the junction kept 1 base outside the gene matches. This CDR3 region has 14 residues. Germline V gives CDR1 GTSNPN, CDR2 SVGIG (reference sequence). CDR3 bases: TGTGCCTGGAGTGTAGGGACAGGGGATTCACCCCTCCACTTT. This sequence encodes CAWSVGTGDSPLHF.

The V call is TRBV7-9, the J call TRBJ1-3; no reliable D call. The CDR3 sequence is 13 residues long. CDR1 and CDR2 from the germline V gene are SEHNR and FQNEAQ (reference sequence). Trimming removed 4 bases from V and 4 bases from J, with 8 bases in between. Here the CDR3 reads CASSSNEGNTIYF. The CDR3 region has the DNA TGTGCCAGCAGCTCAAATGAAGGAAACACCATATATTTT. Full variable domain (missing parts from reference TRBV7-9 and TRBJ1-3): DTGVSQNPRHKITKRGQNVTFRCDPISEHNRLYWYRQTLGQGPEFLTYFQNEAQLEKSRLLSDRFSAERPKGSFSTLEIQRTEQGDSAMYLCASSSNEGNTIYFGEGSWLTVV.

The chain carries TRBV7-9 and TRBJ1-3, with D unresolved. Deletions cut 2 bases from V and 4 bases from J, with 12 bases between. The germline gives CDR1 SEHNR, CDR2 FQNEAQ (reference sequence). CDR3 length: 15 amino acids. CDR3 DNA sequence: TGTGCCAGCAGCTTATCCCAGGTCTCGGGAAACACCATATATTTT. Its protein product is CASSLSQVSGNTIYF.

CDR3 bases: TGTGCCAGCAGGGGCGGACAGATACTAGCTTTCTTT. Translation: CASRGGQILAFF. This rearrangement joins TRBV2 to TRBJ1-1, with D perhaps TRBD1 (6 bases). The CDR3 contains 12 residues. CDR1 and CDR2 from the germline V gene are SNHLY and FYNNEI. V lost 6 bases, J lost 10 bases, and 15 bases lay in between.

The chain combines TRBV6-1 with TRBJ1-5; D is ambiguous. The V end lost 2 bases, the J end lost 11 bases, and 10 bases lay between the germline ends. Germline V lookup: CDR1 MNHNS, CDR2 SASEGT. The CDR3 length is 12 residues. CDR3 region: CASSEIQVAQHF. The CDR3, as DNA: TGTGCCAGCAGTGAAATTCAGGTTGCCCAGCATTTT.

The chain combines TRBV9 with TRBJ2-1, with no clear D. Trimming left V 2 bases short and J 8 bases short, with 11 bases between. Germline CDR1 SGDLS, CDR2 YYNGEE. The CDR3 sequence is 13 residues long. Here the CDR3 reads CASSVIGYDEQFF. CDR3 coding DNA: TGTGCCAGCAGCGTGATAGGGTATGATGAGCAGTTCTTC.

The chain is built from TRBV6-1 and TRBJ1-4, with 7 bases lining up with TRBD1. V gave up 3 bases and J gave up 8 bases; unmatched junction bases: 6. Germline V gene sequence: CDR1 MNHNS, CDR2 SASEGT. The CDR3 has 14 residues. DNA for the CDR3: TGTGCCAGCAGTGATGGAGACAGGGACGAAAAACTGTTTTTT. Translated, it gives CASSDGDRDEKLFF.

The gene calls are TRBV6-5 and TRBJ2-1; 9 bases line up with TRBD2. Looked up from germline, CDR1 is MNHEY and CDR2 is SVGAGI. The CDR3 runs 16 residues. The V segment lost 0 bases and the J segment 3 bases; nucleotides outside the gene matches: 3. DNA for the CDR3: TGTGCCAGCAGTTACTCGATTAGCGGGGGCTACAATGAGCAGTTCTTC. Protein product: CASSYSISGGYNEQFF.

V gene TRBV5-6 combines with J gene TRBJ2-1; 7 bases match TRBD1. V was pared by 0 bases and J by 4 bases, with 7 bases of the junction left unmatched. The V gene's germline CDR1 is SGHDT and CDR2 YYEEEE. The CDR3 totals 16 residues. This CDR3 reads CASSLVPGQTYNEQFF. In DNA form, the CDR3 reads TGTGCCAGCAGCTTGGTCCCGGGACAGACATACAATGAGCAGTTCTTC.

The chain joins TRBV28 to TRBJ2-7; perhaps TRBD1 as D (5 bases). CDR3 length equals 14 residues. CDR1 is MDHEN and CDR2 is SYDVKM in the germline V gene. V lost 3 bases and J 5 bases, leaving 14 bases between the germline ends. CDR3 nucleotides: TGTGCCAGCAGTTTTGGGCAGGGCGAAAACGAGCAGTACTTC. Translating gives CASSFGQGENEQYF.

V gene TRBV12-2 combines with J gene TRBJ1-3; the table's D call, TRBD1, was not checked against the DNA. TRBV12-2 is deemed a pseudogene. The CDR3 extends over 15 amino acids. The CDR3, as DNA: TGTGCAAGTCGCGCCACAGGGGCGTCGGGAAACACCATATATTTT. It encodes CASRATGASGNTIYF.

CDR3 protein: CASSSTGYQETQYF. Here the CDR3 DNA reads TGTGCCAGCAGCTCCACAGGGTACCAAGAGACCCAGTACTTC. The rearrangement uses TRBV7-9 and TRBJ2-5, with D tentatively TRBD1 (6 bases). CDR3 length: 14 amino acids. Germline V lookup: CDR1 SEHNR, CDR2 FQNEAQ (reference sequence). Deletions cut 4 bases from V and 0 bases from J, with 9 bases between.

V and J are TRBV28 and TRBJ2-7, with TRBD2 as a possible D gene (5 bases). Trimming removed 2 bases from V and 6 bases from J, with 5 bases in between. CDR1 is MDHEN, CDR2 SYDVKM, per germline. The CDR3 is made up of 11 amino acids. Here the CDR3 DNA reads TGTGCCAGCAGTTTACGGGGCGAGCAGTACTTC. Amino acids: CASSLRGEQYF.

The CDR3 DNA reads TGTGCCAGCAGTCTCGTTTTCAACGAGCAGTACTTC. This translates into CASSLVFNEQYF. V gene TRBV25-1 combines with J gene TRBJ2-7; D uncertain. Trimming pared 5 bases from V and 5 bases from J, leaving 10 bases between. Germline loops: CDR1 MGHDK, CDR2 SYGVNS. The CDR3 has 12 amino acids.

The chain combines TRBV6-1 with TRBJ2-7; 8 bases line up with TRBD2. CDR1 and CDR2 from the germline V gene are MNHNS and SASEGT. Losses at the gene ends were 6 bases for V and 0 bases for J; bases not matched to a gene: 4. CDR3 size: 14 residues. The CDR3 nucleotides are TGTGCCAGCAGCTTAGCGGGACTCTCCTACGAGCAGTACTTC. Amino acids: CASSLAGLSYEQYF.

V usage is TRBV5-1 and J usage is TRBJ2-3, with D unresolved. Germline V lookup: CDR1 SGHRS, CDR2 YFSETQ. The CDR3 is 13 residues long. V was shortened by 0 bases and J by 9 bases, with 11 bases between the two germline ends. The CDR3 DNA reads TGCGCCAGCAGCTTGGCCGGTATGATCACGCAGTATTTT. Protein: CASSLAGMITQYF.

This sequence joins TRBV18 and TRBJ2-7; D possibly corresponds to TRBD2 (6 bases). Germline values: CDR1 KGHSH, CDR2 LQKENI. This CDR3 spans 14 amino acids. Trimming shortened V by 5 bases and J by 1 base, and 12 bases separated the two germline ends. CDR3 DNA sequence: TGTGCCAGCTCAGGGACTTCCAGATCCTACGAGCAGTACTTC. As protein: CASSGTSRSYEQYF.

The chain has TRBV10-1 and TRBJ2-1, with a possible D match to TRBD1 (5 bases). Germline V lookup: CDR1 WNHNN, CDR2 SYGVQD (reference sequence). The length of the CDR3 is 16 residues. Trimming pared 0 bases from V and 6 bases from J, leaving 15 bases between. In DNA, the CDR3 is TGCGCCAGCAGTGAGTCGCAGGGAAGGACCCGCAATGAGCAGTTCTTC. Protein product: CASSESQGRTRNEQFF.

The J gene is TRBJ1-6, the V gene TRBV6-1, with 9 bases aligning to TRBD1. The V gene end was trimmed by 6 bases and the J gene end by 11 bases; junction bases not matched to a gene: 8. The CDR3 covers 14 residues. Germline V gene lookup returns CDR1 MNHNS and CDR2 SASEGT. DNA for the CDR3: TGTGCCAGCAGCACTCCGGGACAGGGACCACCCCTCCACTTT. Residues: CASSTPGQGPPLHF.

The chain links TRBV6-5 to TRBJ2-7; 12 bases line up with TRBD2. This CDR3 has 14 residues. Unmatched junction bases numbered 1, after V lost 6 bases and J lost 1 base. The germline V gene encodes CDR1 MNHEY and CDR2 SVGAGI. DNA for the CDR3: TGTGCCAGCAGGACTAGCGGGGGATCCTACGAGCAGTACTTC. Translation: CASRTSGGSYEQYF.

The CDR3 sequence: CASSQQGAQLGEQYF. The CDR3 DNA reads as TGTGCCAGCTCACAACAGGGGGCCCAGTTGGGTGAGCAGTACTTC. The chain recombines TRBV18 with TRBJ2-5; 9 nucleotides line up with TRBD1. Looked up from germline, CDR1 is KGHSH and CDR2 is LQKENI. J lost 11 bases, V lost 4 bases, and 14 bases had no gene match. CDR3 length: 15 amino acids.